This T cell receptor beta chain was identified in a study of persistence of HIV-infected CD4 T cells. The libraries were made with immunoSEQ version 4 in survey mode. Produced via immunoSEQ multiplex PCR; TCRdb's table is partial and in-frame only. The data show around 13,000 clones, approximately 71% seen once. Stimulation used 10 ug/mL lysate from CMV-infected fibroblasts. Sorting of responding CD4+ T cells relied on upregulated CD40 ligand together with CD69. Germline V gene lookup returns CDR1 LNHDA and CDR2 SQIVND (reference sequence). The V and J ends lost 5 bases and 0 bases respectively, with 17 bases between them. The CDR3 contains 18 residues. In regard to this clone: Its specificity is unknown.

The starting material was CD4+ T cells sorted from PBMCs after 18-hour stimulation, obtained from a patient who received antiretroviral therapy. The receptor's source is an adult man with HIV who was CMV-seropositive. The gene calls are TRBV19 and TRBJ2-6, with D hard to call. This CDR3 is CASSAGRISGSGANVLTF. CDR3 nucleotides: TGTGCCAGTAGTGCCGGACGAATCTCAGGCTCTGGGGCCAACGTCCTGACTTTC. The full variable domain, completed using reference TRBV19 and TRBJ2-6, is DGGITQSPKYLFRKEGQNVTLSCEQNLNHDAMYWYRQDPGQGLRLIYYSQIVNDFQKGDIAEGYSVSREKKESFPLTVTSAQKNPTAFYLCASSAGRISGSGANVLTFGAGSRLTVL.